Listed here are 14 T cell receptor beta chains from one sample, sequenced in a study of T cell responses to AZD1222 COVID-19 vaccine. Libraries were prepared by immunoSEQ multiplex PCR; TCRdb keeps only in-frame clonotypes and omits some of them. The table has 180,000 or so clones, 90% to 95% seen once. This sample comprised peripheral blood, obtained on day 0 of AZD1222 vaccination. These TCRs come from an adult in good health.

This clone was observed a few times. The CDR3 is CASKSRGWEAFF. CDR3 sequence (DNA): TGTGCCAGCAAGAGCAGGGGGTGGGAAGCTTTCTTT. The J gene is TRBJ1-1, the V gene TRBV6-5; 7 nucleotides match TRBD1. Germline V gene sequence: CDR1 MNHEY, CDR2 SVGAGI. This CDR3 has 12 amino acids. The trim removed 7 bases at V and 8 bases at J, leaving 7 bases unmatched.

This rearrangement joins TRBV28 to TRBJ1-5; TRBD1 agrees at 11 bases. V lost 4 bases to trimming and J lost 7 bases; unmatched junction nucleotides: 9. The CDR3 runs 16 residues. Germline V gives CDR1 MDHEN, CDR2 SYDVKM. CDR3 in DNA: TGTGCCAGCAGTTGGCGGGACAGGGGGAAAGAACAGCCCCAGCATTTT. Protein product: CASSWRDRGKEQPQHF.

The CDR3 nucleotides are TGTGCCAGCACGCCAGGGGGCAGGGCTAACTATGGCTACACCTTC. Its protein product is CASTPGGRANYGYTF. This chain connects TRBV28 to TRBJ1-2; 8 bases align to TRBD1. V dropped 7 bases and J dropped 0; count of bases not matched to a gene: 7. CDR3 length: 15 amino acids. Germline CDR1 reads MDHEN; CDR2 reads SYDVKM.

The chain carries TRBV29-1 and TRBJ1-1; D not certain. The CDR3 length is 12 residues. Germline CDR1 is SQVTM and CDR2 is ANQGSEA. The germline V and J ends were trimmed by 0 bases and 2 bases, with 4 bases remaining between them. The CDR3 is CSVEEINTEAFF. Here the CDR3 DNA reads TGCAGCGTTGAAGAGATAAACACTGAAGCTTTCTTT. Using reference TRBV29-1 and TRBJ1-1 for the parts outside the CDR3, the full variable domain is SAVISQKPSRDICQRGTSLTIQCQVDSQVTMMFWYRQQPGQSLTLIATANQGSEATYESGFVIDKFPISRPNLTFSTLTVSNMSPEDSSIYLCSVEEINTEAFFGQGTRLTVV.

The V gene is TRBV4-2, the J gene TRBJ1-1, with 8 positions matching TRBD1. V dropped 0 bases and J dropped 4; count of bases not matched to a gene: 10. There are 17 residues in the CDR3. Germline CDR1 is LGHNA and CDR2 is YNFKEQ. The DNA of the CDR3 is TGTGCCAGCAGCCAAGACGGACAGGGTCGAGGGGGCACTGAAGCTTTCTTT. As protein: CASSQDGQGRGGTEAFF.

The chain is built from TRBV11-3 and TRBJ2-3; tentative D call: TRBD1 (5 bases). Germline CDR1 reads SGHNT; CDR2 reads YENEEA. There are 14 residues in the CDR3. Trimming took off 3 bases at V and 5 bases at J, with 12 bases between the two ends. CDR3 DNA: TGTGCCAGCAGCTTTAGGGGTTCCGGAGATACGCAGTATTTT. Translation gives CASSFRGSGDTQYF.

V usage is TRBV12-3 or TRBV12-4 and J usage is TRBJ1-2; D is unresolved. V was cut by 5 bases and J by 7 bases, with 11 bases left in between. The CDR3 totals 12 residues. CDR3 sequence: CASSTNPPGYTF. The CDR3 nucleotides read TGTGCCAGCAGTACCAATCCCCCTGGCTACACCTTC.

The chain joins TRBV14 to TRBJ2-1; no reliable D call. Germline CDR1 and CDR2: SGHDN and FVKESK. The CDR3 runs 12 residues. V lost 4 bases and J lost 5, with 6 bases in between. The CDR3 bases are TGTGCCAGCAGCCCTCAACACAATGAGCAGTTCTTC. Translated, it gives CASSPQHNEQFF.

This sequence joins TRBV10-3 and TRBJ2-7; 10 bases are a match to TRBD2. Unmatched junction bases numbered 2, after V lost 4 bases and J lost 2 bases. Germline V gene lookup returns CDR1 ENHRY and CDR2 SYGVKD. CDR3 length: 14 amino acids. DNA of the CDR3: TGTGCCATCAGTGGTCTAGCGGGAGCCTACGAGCAGTACTTC. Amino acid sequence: CAISGLAGAYEQYF.

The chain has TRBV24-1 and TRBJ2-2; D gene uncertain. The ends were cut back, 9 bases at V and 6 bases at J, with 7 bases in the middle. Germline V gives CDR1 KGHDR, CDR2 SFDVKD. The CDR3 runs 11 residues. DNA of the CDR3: TGTGCCACCGGCTCCGCCGGGGAGCTGTTTTTT. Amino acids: CATGSAGELFF.

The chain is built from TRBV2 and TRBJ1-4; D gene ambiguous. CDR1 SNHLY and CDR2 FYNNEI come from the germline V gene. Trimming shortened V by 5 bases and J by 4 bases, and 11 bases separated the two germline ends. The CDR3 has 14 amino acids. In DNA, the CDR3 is TGTGCCAGCAGTCGCCAGTTGGGTAATGAAAAACTGTTTTTT. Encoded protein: CASSRQLGNEKLFF. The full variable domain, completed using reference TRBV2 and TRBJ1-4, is EPEVTQTPSHQVTQMGQEVILRCVPISNHLYFYWYRQILGQKVEFLVSFYNNEISEKSEIFDDQFSVERPDGSNFTLKIRSTKLEDSAMYFCASSRQLGNEKLFFGSGTQLSVL.

As DNA, the CDR3 is TGTGCCAGCTTCCCTACGGGTTACCCCTATGGCTACACCTTC. It is translated as CASFPTGYPYGYTF. The gene calls are TRBV18 and TRBJ1-2, with D uncertain. Germline V gives CDR1 KGHSH, CDR2 LQKENI. This CDR3 is built from 14 residues. The ends were cut back, 7 bases at V and 4 bases at J, with 16 bases in the middle.

The CDR3 is CASSTSGTGRYGYTF. The CDR3 nucleotides are TGTGCCAGCTCAACTTCCGGGACAGGGCGTTATGGCTACACCTTC. The V and J genes are TRBV18 and TRBJ1-2; 9 bases are shared with TRBD1. V lost 5 bases and J lost 5; bases outside the gene matches: 9. The CDR3 is made up of 15 amino acids. The V gene's germline CDR1 is KGHSH and CDR2 LQKENI.

CDR3 nucleotide sequence: TGTGCCAGCAGCTTATCAGGGGTTAAGAATGAGCAGTTCTTC. Protein: CASSLSGVKNEQFF. The gene calls are TRBV7-9 and TRBJ2-1; D may be TRBD1 (6 bases). Between the trimmed V and J ends, which lost 2 bases and 7 bases, there was a span of 12 bases. This CDR3 comprises 14 residues. Germline V lookup: CDR1 SEHNR, CDR2 FQNEAQ (reference sequence).